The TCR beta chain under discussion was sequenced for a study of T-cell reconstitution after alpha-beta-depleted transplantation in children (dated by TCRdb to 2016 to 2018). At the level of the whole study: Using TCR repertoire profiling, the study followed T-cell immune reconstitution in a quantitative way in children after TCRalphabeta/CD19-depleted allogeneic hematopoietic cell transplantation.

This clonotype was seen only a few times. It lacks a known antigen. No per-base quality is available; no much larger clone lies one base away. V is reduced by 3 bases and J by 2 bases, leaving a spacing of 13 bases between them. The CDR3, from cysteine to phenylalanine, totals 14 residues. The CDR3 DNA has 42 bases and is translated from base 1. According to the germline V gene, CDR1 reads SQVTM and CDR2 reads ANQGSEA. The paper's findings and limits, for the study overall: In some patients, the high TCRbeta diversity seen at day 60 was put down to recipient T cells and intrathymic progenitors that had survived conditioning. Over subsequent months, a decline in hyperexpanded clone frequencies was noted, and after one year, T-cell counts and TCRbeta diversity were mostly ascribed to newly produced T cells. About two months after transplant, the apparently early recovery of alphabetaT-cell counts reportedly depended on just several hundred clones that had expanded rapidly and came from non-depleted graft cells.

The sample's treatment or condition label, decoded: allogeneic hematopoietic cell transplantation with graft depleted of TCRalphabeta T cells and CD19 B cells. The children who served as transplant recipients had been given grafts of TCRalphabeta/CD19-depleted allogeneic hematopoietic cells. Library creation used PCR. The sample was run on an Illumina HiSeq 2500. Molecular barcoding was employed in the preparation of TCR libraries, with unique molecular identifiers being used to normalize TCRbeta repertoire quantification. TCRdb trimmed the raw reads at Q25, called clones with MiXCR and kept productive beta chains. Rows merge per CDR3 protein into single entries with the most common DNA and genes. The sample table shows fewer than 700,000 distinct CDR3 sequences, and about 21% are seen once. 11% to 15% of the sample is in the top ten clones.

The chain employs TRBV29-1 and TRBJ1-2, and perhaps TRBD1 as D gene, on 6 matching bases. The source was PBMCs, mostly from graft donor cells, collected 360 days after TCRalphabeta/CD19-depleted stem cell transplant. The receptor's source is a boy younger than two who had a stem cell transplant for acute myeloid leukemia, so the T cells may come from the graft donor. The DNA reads TGCAGCGTTGACGAGGGGGGGCGAAACTATGGCTACACCTTC. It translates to CSVDEGGRNYGYTF.